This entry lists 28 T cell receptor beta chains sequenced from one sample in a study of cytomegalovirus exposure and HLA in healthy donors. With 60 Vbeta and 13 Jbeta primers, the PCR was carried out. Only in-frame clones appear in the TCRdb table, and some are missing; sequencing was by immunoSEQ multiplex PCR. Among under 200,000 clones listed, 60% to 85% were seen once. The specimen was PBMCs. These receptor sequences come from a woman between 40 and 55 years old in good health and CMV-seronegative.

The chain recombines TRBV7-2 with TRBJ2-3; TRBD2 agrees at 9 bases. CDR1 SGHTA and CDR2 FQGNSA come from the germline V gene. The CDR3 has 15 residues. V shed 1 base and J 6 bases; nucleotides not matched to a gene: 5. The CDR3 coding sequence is TGTGCCAGCAGCTTAGGCGGGGGGGCGGTGGATACGCAGTATTTT. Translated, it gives CASSLGGGAVDTQYF.

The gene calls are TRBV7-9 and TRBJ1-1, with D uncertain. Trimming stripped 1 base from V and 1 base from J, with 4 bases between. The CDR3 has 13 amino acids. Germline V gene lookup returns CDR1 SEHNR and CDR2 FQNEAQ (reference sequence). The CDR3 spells CASSLDTNTEAFF. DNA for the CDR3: TGTGCCAGCAGCTTAGACACGAACACTGAAGCTTTCTTT.

CDR3 DNA: TGTGCCAGCAGCTTTGACCAGGGTGGGTCTTCGGATACGCAGTATTTT. Translating gives CASSFDQGGSSDTQYF. The chain employs TRBV7-2 and TRBJ2-3; weak D call: TRBD1 (5 bases). V was clipped by 3 bases and J by 6 bases, with 19 bases between them. Germline V gives CDR1 SGHTA, CDR2 FQGNSA. CDR3 length: 16 amino acids.

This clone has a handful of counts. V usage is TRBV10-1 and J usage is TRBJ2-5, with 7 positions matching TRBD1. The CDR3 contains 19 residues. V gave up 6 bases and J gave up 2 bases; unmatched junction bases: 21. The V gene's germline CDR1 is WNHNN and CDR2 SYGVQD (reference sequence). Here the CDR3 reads CASSEGQTHGTIRQETQYF. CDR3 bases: TGCGCCAGCAGCGAGGGACAGACCCACGGAACGATTAGGCAAGAGACCCAGTACTTC.

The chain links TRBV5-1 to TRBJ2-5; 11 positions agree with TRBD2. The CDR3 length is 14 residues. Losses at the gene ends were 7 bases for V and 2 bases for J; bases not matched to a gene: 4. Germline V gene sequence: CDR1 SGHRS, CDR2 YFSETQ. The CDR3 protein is CASSASGGQETQYF. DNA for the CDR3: TGCGCCAGCTCGGCTAGCGGGGGGCAAGAGACCCAGTACTTC.

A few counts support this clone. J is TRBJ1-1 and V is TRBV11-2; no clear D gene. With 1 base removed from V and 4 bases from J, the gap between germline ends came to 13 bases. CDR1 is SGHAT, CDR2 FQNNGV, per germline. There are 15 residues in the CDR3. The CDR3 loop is CASSLAPGEGTEAFF. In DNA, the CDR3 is TGTGCCAGCAGCTTAGCTCCCGGGGAGGGCACTGAAGCTTTCTTT.

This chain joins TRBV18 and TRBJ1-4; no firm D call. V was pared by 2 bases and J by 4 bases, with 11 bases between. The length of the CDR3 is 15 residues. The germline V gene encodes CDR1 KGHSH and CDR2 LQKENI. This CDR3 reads CASSPLTDFNEKLFF. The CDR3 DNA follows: TGTGCCAGCTCACCATTAACAGATTTTAATGAAAAACTGTTTTTT.

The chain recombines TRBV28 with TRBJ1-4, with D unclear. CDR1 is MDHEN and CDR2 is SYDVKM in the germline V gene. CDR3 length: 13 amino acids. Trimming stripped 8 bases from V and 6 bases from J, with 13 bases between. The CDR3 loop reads CASSGIGYEKLFF. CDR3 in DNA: TGTGCCAGCTCAGGAATTGGGTATGAAAAACTGTTTTTT. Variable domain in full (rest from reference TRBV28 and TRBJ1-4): DVKVTQSSRYLVKRTGEKVFLECVQDMDHENMFWYRQDPGLGLRLIYFSYDVKMKEKGDIPEGYSVSREKKERFSLILESASTNQTSMYLCASSGIGYEKLFFGSGTQLSVL.

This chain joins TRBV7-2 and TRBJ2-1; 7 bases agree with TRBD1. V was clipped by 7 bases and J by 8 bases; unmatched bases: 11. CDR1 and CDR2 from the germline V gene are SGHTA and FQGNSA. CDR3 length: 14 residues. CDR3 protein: CASNRGPLTHEQFF. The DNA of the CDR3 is TGTGCCAGCAACAGGGGACCCCTAACCCATGAGCAGTTCTTC.

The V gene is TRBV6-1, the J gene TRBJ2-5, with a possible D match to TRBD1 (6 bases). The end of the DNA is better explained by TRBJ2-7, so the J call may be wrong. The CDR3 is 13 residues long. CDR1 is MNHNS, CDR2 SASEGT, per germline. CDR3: CASSRQVSYEQYF. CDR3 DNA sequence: TGTGCCAGCAGCAGACAGGTATCCTACGAGCAGTACTTC.

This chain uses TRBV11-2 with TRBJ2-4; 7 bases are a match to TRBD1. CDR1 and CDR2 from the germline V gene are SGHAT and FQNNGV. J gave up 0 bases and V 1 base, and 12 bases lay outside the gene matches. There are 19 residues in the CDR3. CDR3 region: CASSLVYRGENRAKNIQYF. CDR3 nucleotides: TGTGCCAGCAGCTTAGTATACAGGGGCGAAAATAGAGCCAAAAACATTCAGTACTTC. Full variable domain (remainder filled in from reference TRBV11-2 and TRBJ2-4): EAGVAQSPRYKIIEKRQSVAFWCNPISGHATLYWYQQILGQGPKLLIQFQNNGVVDDSQLPKDRFSAERLKGVDSTLKIQPAKLEDSAVYLCASSLVYRGENRAKNIQYFGAGTRLSVL.

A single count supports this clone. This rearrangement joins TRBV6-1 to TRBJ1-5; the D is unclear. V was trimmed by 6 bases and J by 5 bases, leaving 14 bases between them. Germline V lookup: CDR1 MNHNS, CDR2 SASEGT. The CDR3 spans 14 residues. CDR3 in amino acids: CASSLLQRHQPQHF. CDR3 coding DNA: TGTGCCAGCAGCCTCCTGCAGCGGCATCAGCCCCAGCATTTT.

DNA for the CDR3: TGTGCCAGCAGCGTAGAACAGGGATATAATTCACCCCTCCACTTT. It translates to CASSVEQGYNSPLHF. The chain joins TRBV9 to TRBJ1-6; a possible D gene is TRBD1 (6 bases). Trimming removed 0 bases from V and 4 bases from J, with 8 bases in between. The CDR3 has 15 residues. Germline-derived CDR1 and CDR2 are SGDLS and YYNGEE.

The CDR3 reads CASSPRTAATNEKLFF. The CDR3 DNA is TGTGCCAGCTCACCGAGGACAGCTGCAACTAATGAAAAACTGTTTTTT. This chain uses TRBV18 with TRBJ1-4, with D perhaps matching TRBD1 (6 bases). Trimming removed 3 bases from V and 0 bases from J, with 11 bases in between. Germline V lookup: CDR1 KGHSH, CDR2 LQKENI. The CDR3 totals 16 residues. Supplemented by reference TRBV18 and TRBJ1-4, the full variable domain reads NAGVMQNPRHLVRRRGQEARLRCSPMKGHSHVYWYRQLPEEGLKFMVYLQKENIIDESGMPKERFSAEFPKEGPSILRIQQVVRGDSAAYFCASSPRTAATNEKLFFGSGTQLSVL.

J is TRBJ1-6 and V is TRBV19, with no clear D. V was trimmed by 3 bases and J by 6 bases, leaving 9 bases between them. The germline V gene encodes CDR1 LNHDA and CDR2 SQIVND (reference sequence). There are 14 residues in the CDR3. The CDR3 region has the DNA TGTGCCAGTAGTATCTGGCAGTTTAATTCACCCCTCCACTTT. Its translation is CASSIWQFNSPLHF. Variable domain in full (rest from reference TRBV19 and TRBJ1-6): DGGITQSPKYLFRKEGQNVTLSCEQNLNHDAMYWYRQDPGQGLRLIYYSQIVNDFQKGDIAEGYSVSREKKESFPLTVTSAQKNPTAFYLCASSIWQFNSPLHFGNGTRLTVT.

The CDR3 DNA reads TGCGCCAGCAAGGATGTCACCACAGACCAGCCCCAGCATTTT. Amino acids: CASKDVTTDQPQHF. The chain has TRBV10-2 and TRBJ1-5; D remains unclear. CDR1 and CDR2 from the germline V gene are WSHSY and SAAADI. V was clipped by 7 bases and J by 7 bases, with 17 bases between them. The CDR3 has 14 residues.

CDR3 coding DNA: TGTGCCAGCAGTCTAAGACAGGGGAACACTGAAGCTTTCTTT. Encoded protein: CASSLRQGNTEAFF. The chain couples TRBV6-6 to TRBJ1-1, with TRBD1 matching 7 bases. The germline V gene has CDR1 MNHNY and CDR2 SVGAGI (reference sequence). Unmatched junction bases numbered 4, after V lost 5 bases and J lost 1 base. The length of the CDR3 is 14 residues.

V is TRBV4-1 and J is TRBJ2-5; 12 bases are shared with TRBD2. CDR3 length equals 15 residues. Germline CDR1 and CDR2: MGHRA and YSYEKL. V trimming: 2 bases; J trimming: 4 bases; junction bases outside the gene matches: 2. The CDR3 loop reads CASSQLAGGRETQYF. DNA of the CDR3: TGCGCCAGCAGCCAACTAGCGGGGGGGCGAGAGACCCAGTACTTC.

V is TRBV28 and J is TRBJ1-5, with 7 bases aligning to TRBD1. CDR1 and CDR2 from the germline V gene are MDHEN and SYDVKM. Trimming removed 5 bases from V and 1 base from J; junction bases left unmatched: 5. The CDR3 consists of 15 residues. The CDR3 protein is CASSPPGQSNQPQHF. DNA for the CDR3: TGTGCCAGCAGTCCCCCGGGACAGAGCAATCAGCCCCAGCATTTT.

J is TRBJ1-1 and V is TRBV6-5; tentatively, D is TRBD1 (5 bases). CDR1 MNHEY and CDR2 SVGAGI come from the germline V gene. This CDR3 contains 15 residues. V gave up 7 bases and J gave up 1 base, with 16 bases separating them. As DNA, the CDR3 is TGTGCCAGCATCACAAGGGGCGGAAAGAACACTGAAGCTTTCTTT. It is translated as CASITRGGKNTEAFF.

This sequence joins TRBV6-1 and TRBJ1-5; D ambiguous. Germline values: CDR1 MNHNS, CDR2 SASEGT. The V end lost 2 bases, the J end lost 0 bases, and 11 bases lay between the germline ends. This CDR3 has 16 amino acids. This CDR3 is CASSEIGVASNQPQHF. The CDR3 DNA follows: TGTGCCAGCAGTGAAATTGGAGTGGCTAGCAATCAGCCCCAGCATTTT.

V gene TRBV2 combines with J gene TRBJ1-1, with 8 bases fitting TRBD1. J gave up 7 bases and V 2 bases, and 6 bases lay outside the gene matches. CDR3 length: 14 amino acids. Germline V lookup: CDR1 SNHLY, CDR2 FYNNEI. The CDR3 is CASSEQGAIIEAFF. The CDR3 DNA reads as TGTGCCAGCAGTGAACAGGGGGCGATAATTGAAGCTTTCTTT.

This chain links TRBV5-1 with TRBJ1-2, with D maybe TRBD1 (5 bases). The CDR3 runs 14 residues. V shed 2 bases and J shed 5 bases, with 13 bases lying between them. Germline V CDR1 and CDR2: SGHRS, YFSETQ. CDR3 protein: CASSFSPDSYGYTF. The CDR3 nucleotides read TGCGCCAGCAGCTTTAGCCCCGACAGTTATGGCTACACCTTC.

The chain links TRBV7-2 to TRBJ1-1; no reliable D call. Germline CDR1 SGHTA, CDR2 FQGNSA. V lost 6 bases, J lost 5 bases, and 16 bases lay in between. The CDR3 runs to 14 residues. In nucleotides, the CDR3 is TGTGCCAGCAGACCCCGAGCCGGGAATACTGAAGCTTTCTTT. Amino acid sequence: CASRPRAGNTEAFF. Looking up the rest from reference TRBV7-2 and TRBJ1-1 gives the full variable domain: GAGVSQSPSNKVTEKGKDVELRCDPISGHTALYWYRQSLGQGLEFLIYFQGNSAPDKSGLPSDRFSAERTGGSVSTLTIQRTQQEDSAVYLCASRPRAGNTEAFFGQGTRLTVV.

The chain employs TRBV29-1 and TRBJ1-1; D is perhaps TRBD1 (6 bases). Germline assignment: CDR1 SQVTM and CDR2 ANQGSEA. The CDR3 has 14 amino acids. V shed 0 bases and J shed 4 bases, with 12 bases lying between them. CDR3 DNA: TGCAGCGTTGAAGATTGGGACATCGGCACTGAAGCTTTCTTT. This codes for CSVEDWDIGTEAFF.

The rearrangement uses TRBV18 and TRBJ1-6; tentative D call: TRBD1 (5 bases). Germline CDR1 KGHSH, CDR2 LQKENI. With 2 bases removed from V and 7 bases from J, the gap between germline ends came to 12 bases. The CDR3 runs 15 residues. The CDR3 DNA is TGTGCCAGCTCACCAGCCCAGGGAAGGAATTCACCCCTCCACTTT. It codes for CASSPAQGRNSPLHF.

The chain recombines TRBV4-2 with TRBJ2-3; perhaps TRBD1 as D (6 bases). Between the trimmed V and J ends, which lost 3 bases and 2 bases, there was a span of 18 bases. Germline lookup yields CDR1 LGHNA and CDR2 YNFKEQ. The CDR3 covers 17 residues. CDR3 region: CASSQDVPGQSTDTQYF. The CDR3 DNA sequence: TGTGCCAGCAGCCAGGACGTTCCGGGACAATCCACAGATACGCAGTATTTT.

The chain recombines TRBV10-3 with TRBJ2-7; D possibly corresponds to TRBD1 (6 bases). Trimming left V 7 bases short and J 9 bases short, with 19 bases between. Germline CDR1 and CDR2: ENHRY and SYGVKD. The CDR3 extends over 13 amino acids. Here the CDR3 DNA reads TGTGCCATCATGGGACAAAGCTACGAGTTGCAGTACTTC. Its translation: CAIMGQSYELQYF.